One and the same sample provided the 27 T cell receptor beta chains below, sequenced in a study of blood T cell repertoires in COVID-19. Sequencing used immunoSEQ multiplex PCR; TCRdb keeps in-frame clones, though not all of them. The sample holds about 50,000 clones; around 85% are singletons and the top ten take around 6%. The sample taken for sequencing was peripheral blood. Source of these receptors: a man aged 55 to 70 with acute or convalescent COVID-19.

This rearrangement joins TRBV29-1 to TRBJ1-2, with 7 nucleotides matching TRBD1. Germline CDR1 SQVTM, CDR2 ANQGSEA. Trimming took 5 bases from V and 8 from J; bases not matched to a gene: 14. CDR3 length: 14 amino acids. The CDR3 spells CSVPPGAGGPGYTF. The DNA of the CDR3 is TGCAGCGTTCCCCCAGGGGCAGGGGGACCAGGCTACACCTTC.

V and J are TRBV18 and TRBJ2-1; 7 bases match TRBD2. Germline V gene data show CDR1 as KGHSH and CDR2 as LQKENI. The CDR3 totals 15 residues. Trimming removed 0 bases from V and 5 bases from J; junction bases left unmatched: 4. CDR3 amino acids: CASSPPAGVDNEQFF. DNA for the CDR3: TGTGCCAGCTCACCACCGGCGGGAGTGGACAATGAGCAGTTCTTC.

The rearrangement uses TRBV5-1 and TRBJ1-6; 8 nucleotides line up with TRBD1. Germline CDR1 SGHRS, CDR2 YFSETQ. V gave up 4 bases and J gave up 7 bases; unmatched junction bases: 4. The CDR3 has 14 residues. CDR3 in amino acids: CASSAGQGNSPLHF. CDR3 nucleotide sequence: TGCGCCAGCAGCGCTGGACAGGGCAATTCACCCCTCCACTTT.

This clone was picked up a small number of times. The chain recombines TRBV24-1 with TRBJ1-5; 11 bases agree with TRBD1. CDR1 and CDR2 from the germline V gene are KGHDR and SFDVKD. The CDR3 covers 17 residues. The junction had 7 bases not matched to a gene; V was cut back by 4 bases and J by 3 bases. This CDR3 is CATSDPRTGGFNQPQHF. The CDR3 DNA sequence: TGTGCCACCAGTGACCCTAGGACAGGGGGCTTCAATCAGCCCCAGCATTTT.

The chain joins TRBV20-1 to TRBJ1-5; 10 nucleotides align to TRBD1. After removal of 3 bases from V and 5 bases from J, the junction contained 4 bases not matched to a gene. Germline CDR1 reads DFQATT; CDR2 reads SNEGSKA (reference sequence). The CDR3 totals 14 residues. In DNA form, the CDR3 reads TGCAGTGCTAGTGGGACAGGGGTTTATCAGCCCCAGCATTTT. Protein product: CSASGTGVYQPQHF.

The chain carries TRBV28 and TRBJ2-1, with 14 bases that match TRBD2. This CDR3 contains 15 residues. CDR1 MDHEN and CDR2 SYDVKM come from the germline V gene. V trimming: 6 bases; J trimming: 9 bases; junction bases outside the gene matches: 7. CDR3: CASSQGLAGVGEQFF. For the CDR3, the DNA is TGTGCCAGCAGCCAGGGACTAGCGGGAGTGGGTGAGCAGTTCTTC.

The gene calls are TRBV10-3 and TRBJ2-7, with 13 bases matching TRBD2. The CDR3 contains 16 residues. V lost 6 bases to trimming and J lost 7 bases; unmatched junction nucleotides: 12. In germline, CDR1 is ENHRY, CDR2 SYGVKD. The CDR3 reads CAIRTLLAGGPGEQYF. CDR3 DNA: TGTGCCATCAGGACATTACTAGCGGGAGGGCCGGGGGAGCAGTACTTC.

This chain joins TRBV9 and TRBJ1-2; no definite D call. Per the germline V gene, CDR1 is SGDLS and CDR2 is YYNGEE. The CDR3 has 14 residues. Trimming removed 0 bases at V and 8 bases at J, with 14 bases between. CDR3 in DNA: TGTGCCAGCAGCGTAGGGATCCGGTTGGGCGGCTACACCTTC. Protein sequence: CASSVGIRLGGYTF.

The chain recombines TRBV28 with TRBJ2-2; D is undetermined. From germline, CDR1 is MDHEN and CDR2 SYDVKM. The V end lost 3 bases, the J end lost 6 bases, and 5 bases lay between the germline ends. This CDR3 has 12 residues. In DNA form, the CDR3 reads TGTGCCAGCAGTTTTGAGGCCGGGGAGCTGTTTTTT. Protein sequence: CASSFEAGELFF.

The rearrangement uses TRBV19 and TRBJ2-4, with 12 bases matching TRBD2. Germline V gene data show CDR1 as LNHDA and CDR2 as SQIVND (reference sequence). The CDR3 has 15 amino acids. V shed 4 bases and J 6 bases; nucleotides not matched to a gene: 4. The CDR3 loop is CASSTPGLAGNIQYF. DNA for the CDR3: TGTGCCAGTAGTACCCCGGGACTAGCGGGAAACATTCAGTACTTC.

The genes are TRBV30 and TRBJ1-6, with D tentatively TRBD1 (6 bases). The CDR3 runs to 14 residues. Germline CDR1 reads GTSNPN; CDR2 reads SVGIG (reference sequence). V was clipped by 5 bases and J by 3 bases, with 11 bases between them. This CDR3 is CAWAQGNYNSPLHF. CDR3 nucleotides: TGTGCCTGGGCACAGGGTAACTATAATTCACCCCTCCACTTT. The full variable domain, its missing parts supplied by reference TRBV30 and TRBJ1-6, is SQTIHQWPATLVQPVGSPLSLECTVEGTSNPNLYWYRQAAGRGLQLLFYSVGIGQISSEVPQNLSASRPQDRQFILSSKKLLLSDSGFYLCAWAQGNYNSPLHFGNGTRLTVT.

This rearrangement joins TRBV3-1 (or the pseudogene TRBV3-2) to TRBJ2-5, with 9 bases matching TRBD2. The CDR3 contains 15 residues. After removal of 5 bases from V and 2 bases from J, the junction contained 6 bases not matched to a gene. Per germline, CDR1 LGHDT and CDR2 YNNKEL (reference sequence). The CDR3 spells CASSSGSGGQETQYF. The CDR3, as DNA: TGTGCCAGCAGCTCTGGTAGCGGGGGACAAGAGACCCAGTACTTC.

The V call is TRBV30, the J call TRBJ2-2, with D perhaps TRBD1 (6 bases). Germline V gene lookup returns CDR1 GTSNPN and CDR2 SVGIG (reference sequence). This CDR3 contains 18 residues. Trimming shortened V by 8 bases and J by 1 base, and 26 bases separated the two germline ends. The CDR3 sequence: CAPMGAPGSVKNTGELFF. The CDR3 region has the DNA TGTGCCCCCATGGGGGCACCGGGGAGCGTTAAGAACACCGGGGAGCTGTTTTTT. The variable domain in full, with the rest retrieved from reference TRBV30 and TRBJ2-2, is SQTIHQWPATLVQPVGSPLSLECTVEGTSNPNLYWYRQAAGRGLQLLFYSVGIGQISSEVPQNLSASRPQDRQFILSSKKLLLSDSGFYLCAPMGAPGSVKNTGELFFGEGSRLTVL.

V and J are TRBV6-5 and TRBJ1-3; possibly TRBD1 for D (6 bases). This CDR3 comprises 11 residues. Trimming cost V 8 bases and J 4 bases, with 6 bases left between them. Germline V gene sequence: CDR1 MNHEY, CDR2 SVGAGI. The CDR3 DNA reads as TGTGCCAGCGGACAGGGAAACACCATATATTTT. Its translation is CASGQGNTIYF.

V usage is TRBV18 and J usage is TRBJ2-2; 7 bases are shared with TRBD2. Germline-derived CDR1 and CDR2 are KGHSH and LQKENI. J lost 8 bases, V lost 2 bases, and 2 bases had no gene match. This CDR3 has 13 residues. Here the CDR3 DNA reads TGTGCCAGCTCACCAAGCGGGATGGGGGAGCTGTTTTTT. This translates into CASSPSGMGELFF.

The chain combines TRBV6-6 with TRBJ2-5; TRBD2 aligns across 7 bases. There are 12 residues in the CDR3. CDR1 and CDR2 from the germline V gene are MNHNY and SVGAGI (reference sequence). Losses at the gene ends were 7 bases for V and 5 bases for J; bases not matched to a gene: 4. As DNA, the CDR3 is TGTGCCAGCAAGGGAGGGCAGGAGACCCAGTACTTC. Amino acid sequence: CASKGGQETQYF.

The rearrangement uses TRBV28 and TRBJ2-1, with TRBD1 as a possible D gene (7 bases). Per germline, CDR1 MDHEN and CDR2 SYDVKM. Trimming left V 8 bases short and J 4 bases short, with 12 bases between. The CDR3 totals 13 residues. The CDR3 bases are TGTGCCAGCGGAGGGGGCGCATACAATGAGCAGTTCTTC. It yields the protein CASGGGAYNEQFF.

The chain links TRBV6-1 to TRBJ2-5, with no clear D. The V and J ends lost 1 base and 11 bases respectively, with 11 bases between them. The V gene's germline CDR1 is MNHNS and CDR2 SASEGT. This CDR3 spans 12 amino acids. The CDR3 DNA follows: TGTGCCAGCAGTGAAGACTACGCCTTTCAGTACTTC. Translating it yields CASSEDYAFQYF.

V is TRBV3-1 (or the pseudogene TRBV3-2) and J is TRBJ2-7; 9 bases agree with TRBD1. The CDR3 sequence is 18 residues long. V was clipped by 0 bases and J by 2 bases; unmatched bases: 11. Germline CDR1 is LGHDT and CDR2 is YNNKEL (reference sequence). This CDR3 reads CASSQDGWDRAHPYEQYF. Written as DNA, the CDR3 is TGTGCCAGCAGCCAAGATGGCTGGGACAGGGCTCACCCCTACGAGCAGTACTTC.

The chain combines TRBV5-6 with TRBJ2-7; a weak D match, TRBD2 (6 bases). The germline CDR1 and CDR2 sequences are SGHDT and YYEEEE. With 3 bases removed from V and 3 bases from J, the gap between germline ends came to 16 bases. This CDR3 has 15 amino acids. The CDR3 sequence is CASSSGTPRGYEQYF. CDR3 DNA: TGTGCCAGCAGCTCCGGGACTCCCCGGGGCTACGAGCAGTACTTC.

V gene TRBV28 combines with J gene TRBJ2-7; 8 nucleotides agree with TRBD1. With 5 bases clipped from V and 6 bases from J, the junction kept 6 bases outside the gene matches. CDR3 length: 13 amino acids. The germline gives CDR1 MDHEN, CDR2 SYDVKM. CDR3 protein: CASSARQGSEQYF. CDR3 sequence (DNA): TGTGCCAGCAGTGCCCGACAGGGGTCCGAGCAGTACTTC.

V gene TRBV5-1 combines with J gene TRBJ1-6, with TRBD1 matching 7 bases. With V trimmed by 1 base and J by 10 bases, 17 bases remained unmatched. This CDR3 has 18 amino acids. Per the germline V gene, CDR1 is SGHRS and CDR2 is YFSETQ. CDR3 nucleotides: TGCGCCAGCAGCTTGAGGCCTAGGGACAGCTATCAGGGGTCACCCCTCCACTTT. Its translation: CASSLRPRDSYQGSPLHF.

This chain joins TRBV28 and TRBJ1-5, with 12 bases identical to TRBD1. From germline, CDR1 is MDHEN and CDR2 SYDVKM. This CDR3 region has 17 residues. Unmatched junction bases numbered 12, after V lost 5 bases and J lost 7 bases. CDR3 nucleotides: TGTGCCAGCAGTCAGACCGGGACAGGGGGCCTGGGGCAGCCCCAGCATTTT. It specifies CASSQTGTGGLGQPQHF.

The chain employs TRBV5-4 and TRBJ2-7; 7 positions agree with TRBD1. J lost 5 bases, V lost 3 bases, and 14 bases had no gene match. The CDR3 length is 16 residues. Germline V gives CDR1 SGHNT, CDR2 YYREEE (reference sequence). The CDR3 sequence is CASSSLIGRGPDEQYF. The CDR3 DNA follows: TGTGCCAGCAGCTCCCTCATCGGAAGGGGGCCTGACGAGCAGTACTTC.

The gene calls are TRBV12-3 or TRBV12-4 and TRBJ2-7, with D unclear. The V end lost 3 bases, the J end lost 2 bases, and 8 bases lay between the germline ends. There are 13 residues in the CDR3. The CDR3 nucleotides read TGTGCCAGCAGTTTTGGTAGTACCTACGAGCAGTACTTC. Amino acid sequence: CASSFGSTYEQYF.

CDR3 sequence: CASSPETSGGNEQFF. CDR3 bases: TGTGCCAGCTCACCGGAGACTAGCGGGGGAAATGAGCAGTTCTTC. This chain connects TRBV18 to TRBJ2-1; TRBD2 matches at 12 bases. Per germline, CDR1 KGHSH and CDR2 LQKENI. V lost 3 bases, J lost 7 bases, and 4 bases stayed unmatched. There are 15 residues in the CDR3.

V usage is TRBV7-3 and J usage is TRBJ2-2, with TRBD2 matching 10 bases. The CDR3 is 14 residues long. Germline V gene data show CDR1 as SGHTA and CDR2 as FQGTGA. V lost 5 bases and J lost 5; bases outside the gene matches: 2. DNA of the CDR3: TGTGCCAGCAGCCCAGCGGGAGGGACCGGGGAGCTGTTTTTT. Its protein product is CASSPAGGTGELFF.